The 16 T cell receptor beta chains presented below share a single source sample, sequenced in a study of CD8 T cells in Susac syndrome. Random hexamers primed reverse transcription of about 0.45 to 1 ug RNA. MiXCR, applied by TCRdb to the immunoSEQ multiplex PCR reads, yields one record per CDR3 protein. Of about 100,000 distinct CDR3 sequences in the sample, 80% to 95% were seen once. Sequenced: CD8+ T cells from PBMCs. The receptors were gathered from a human donor in good health.

The genes are TRBV2 and TRBJ2-3, with D maybe TRBD2 (6 bases). The ends were cut back, 11 bases at V and 0 bases at J, with 15 bases in the middle. Germline V gene lookup returns CDR1 SNHLY and CDR2 FYNNEI. The CDR3 loop spans 14 amino acids. CDR3 residues: CAGNSGSSTDTQYF. The CDR3 DNA sequence: TGTGCCGGGAATAGCGGATCTAGCACAGATACGCAGTATTTT.

The rearrangement links TRBV20-1 to TRBJ2-2; 10 bases map to TRBD1. Unmatched junction bases numbered 7, after V lost 5 bases and J lost 4 bases. The length of the CDR3 is 15 residues. CDR1 and CDR2 from the germline V gene are DFQATT and SNEGSKA (reference sequence). Written as DNA, the CDR3 is TGCAGTGCTTTACCCGGGACAGGGGTCACCGGGGAGCTGTTTTTT. Translated: CSALPGTGVTGELFF.

J is TRBJ1-2 and V is TRBV13; TRBD1 aligns across 8 bases. This CDR3 is 14 amino acids long. CDR1 and CDR2 from the germline V gene are PRHDT and FYEKMQ (reference sequence). V dropped 4 bases and J dropped 5; count of bases not matched to a gene: 6. CDR3 in amino acids: CASSSGQGDYGYTF. CDR3 DNA sequence: TGTGCCAGCAGCTCCGGACAGGGAGATTATGGCTACACCTTC.

The chain links TRBV13 to TRBJ2-1; no definite D call. The CDR3 totals 13 residues. V gave up 3 bases and J gave up 3 bases, with 6 bases separating them. CDR1 is PRHDT, CDR2 FYEKMQ, per germline (reference sequence). CDR3 sequence (DNA): TGTGCCAGCAGCTTGTATAGCTACAATGAGCAGTTCTTC. Translated: CASSLYSYNEQFF.

This clonotype was detected only a few times. The chain is built from TRBV30 and TRBJ2-7, with TRBD1 identical over 11 bases. Germline CDR1 GTSNPN, CDR2 SVGIG (reference sequence). The CDR3 consists of 16 residues. V lost 0 bases to trimming and J lost 3 bases; unmatched junction nucleotides: 7. The CDR3 DNA reads as TGTGCCTGGAGTGTCCCCGGGACAGGGGGACACTACGAGCAGTACTTC. It translates to CAWSVPGTGGHYEQYF.

The chain joins TRBV30 to TRBJ1-5; 9 nucleotides line up with TRBD1. Germline-derived CDR1 and CDR2 are GTSNPN and SVGIG (reference sequence). This CDR3 contains 15 residues. The V and J ends lost 0 bases and 2 bases, in that order; junction bases with no gene match: 2. DNA for the CDR3: TGTGCCTGGAGTGTTTGGGACAGGGGCAATCAGCCCCAGCATTTT. Encoded protein: CAWSVWDRGNQPQHF.

The V call is TRBV4-1, the J call TRBJ2-7; 8 positions match TRBD1. The CDR3 totals 16 residues. The V segment lost 3 bases and the J segment 2 bases; nucleotides outside the gene matches: 9. Germline values: CDR1 MGHRA, CDR2 YSYEKL. The CDR3 bases are TGCGCCAGCAGCCACGCCGGGACAGGCGTTACCTACGAGCAGTACTTC. Translation gives CASSHAGTGVTYEQYF.

The chain combines TRBV5-1 with TRBJ2-7; 7 bases map to TRBD1. From germline, CDR1 is SGHRS and CDR2 YFSETQ. The length of the CDR3 is 13 residues. V dropped 6 bases and J dropped 2; count of bases not matched to a gene: 5. The CDR3 is CASNPGQAYEQYF. The CDR3 DNA reads as TGCGCCAGCAATCCAGGACAGGCCTACGAGCAGTACTTC.

The V gene is TRBV6-2 or TRBV6-3, the J gene TRBJ2-7; TRBD2 aligns across 7 bases. This CDR3 has 16 residues. Germline assignment: CDR1 MNHEY and CDR2 SVGEGT. The ends lost 2 bases at V and 7 bases at J; junction bases unmatched: 14. CDR3 nucleotide sequence: TGTGCCAGCAGTTACGTTTCCGGGACTACTCCTTTTGAGCAGTACTTC. Protein: CASSYVSGTTPFEQYF.

The chain couples TRBV4-1 to TRBJ1-1; 8 bases agree with TRBD1. This CDR3 comprises 16 residues. Trimming took 3 bases from V and 0 from J; bases not matched to a gene: 6. Germline-derived CDR1 and CDR2 are MGHRA and YSYEKL. CDR3 nucleotide sequence: TGCGCCAGCAGCCAGCCCCGGGACAGGTTGAACACTGAAGCTTTCTTT. It translates to CASSQPRDRLNTEAFF.

The chain recombines TRBV18 with TRBJ1-5; 7 nucleotides line up with TRBD1. In germline, CDR1 is KGHSH, CDR2 LQKENI. The V segment lost 3 bases and the J segment 4 bases; nucleotides outside the gene matches: 6. The CDR3 covers 15 residues. This CDR3 reads CASSPYLDRNQPQHF. As DNA, the CDR3 is TGTGCCAGCTCACCTTACTTGGACAGGAATCAGCCCCAGCATTTT.

The gene calls are TRBV4-1 and TRBJ2-1; weak D call: TRBD1 (5 bases). Trimming stripped 4 bases from V and 4 bases from J, with 8 bases between. Germline-derived CDR1 and CDR2 are MGHRA and YSYEKL. The CDR3 loop spans 13 amino acids. The CDR3 bases are TGCGCCAGCAGCCCCCGACAGTACAATGAGCAGTTCTTC. Translation gives CASSPRQYNEQFF.

The chain has TRBV19 and TRBJ2-7, with TRBD1 matching 8 bases. With 3 bases clipped from V and 5 bases from J, the junction kept 6 bases outside the gene matches. This CDR3 is built from 14 residues. Germline values: CDR1 LNHDA, CDR2 SQIVND (reference sequence). The chain's CDR3 is CASSIRGQANEQYF. DNA of the CDR3: TGTGCCAGTAGTATTAGGGGACAGGCGAACGAGCAGTACTTC.

The chain combines TRBV27 with TRBJ1-1; D may be TRBD1 (5 bases). V lost 8 bases and J 1 base, leaving 11 bases between the germline ends. Germline V gene data show CDR1 as MNHEY and CDR2 as SMNVEV (reference sequence). The CDR3 spans 13 residues. CDR3 DNA: TGTGCCAGCGGACCTCAGGGGAACACTGAAGCTTTCTTT. It translates to CASGPQGNTEAFF.

This chain links TRBV4-1 with TRBJ2-1; D ambiguous. Germline V gives CDR1 MGHRA, CDR2 YSYEKL. Between the trimmed V and J ends, which lost 4 bases and 8 bases, there was a span of 12 bases. The CDR3 is made up of 13 amino acids. The CDR3 here is CASSLRARDEQFF. The DNA of the CDR3 is TGCGCCAGCAGCCTCCGGGCTCGAGATGAGCAGTTCTTC.

CDR3 region: CASTGTSGVGEQFF. Written as DNA, the CDR3 is TGTGCCAGCACCGGGACTAGCGGGGTAGGCGAGCAGTTCTTC. The genes are TRBV27 and TRBJ2-1, with 13 nucleotides matching TRBD2. V lost 7 bases to trimming and J lost 10 bases; unmatched junction nucleotides: 7. Germline CDR1 reads MNHEY; CDR2 reads SMNVEV (reference sequence). This CDR3 is 14 amino acids long.